This passage covers 17 T cell receptor beta chains from one sample sequenced in a study of CD8 T cells in Susac syndrome. The RNA, about 0.5 to 1 ug, was put through reverse transcription using random hexamers. Each CDR3 protein is one row after TCRdb ran MiXCR on the immunoSEQ multiplex PCR reads. The sample includes 95,000 to 150,000 distinct CDR3 sequences, 85% to 95% of them seen just once. The sample was CD8+ T cells from PBMCs. The source is a human donor with multiple sclerosis.

V usage is TRBV13 and J usage is TRBJ2-5, with 8 bases aligning to TRBD2. Looked up from germline, CDR1 is PRHDT and CDR2 is FYEKMQ (reference sequence). The junction had 8 bases not matched to a gene; V was cut back by 5 bases and J by 3 bases. The CDR3 sequence is 15 residues long. The CDR3, as DNA: TGTGCCAGCAGCGACGGGGGGGCCGATAAAGAGACCCAGTACTTC. Amino acid sequence: CASSDGGADKETQYF.

The chain links TRBV29-1 to TRBJ2-1; TRBD2 aligns across 7 bases. After removal of 0 bases from V and 7 bases from J, the junction contained 9 bases not matched to a gene. The CDR3 runs to 15 residues. Germline lookup yields CDR1 SQVTM and CDR2 ANQGSEA. The CDR3 is CSVEDFAGVINEQFF. The DNA of the CDR3 is TGCAGCGTTGAAGATTTCGCGGGAGTGATTAATGAGCAGTTCTTC.

The rearrangement joins TRBV5-4 to TRBJ1-1; TRBD1 aligns across 9 bases. Germline trimming cut 4 bases from V and 8 bases from J; bases unmatched to any gene: 6. The germline V gene has CDR1 SGHNT and CDR2 YYREEE (reference sequence). The CDR3 length is 13 residues. CDR3 sequence (DNA): TGTGCCAGCAGCGCCGGACAGGGGTTGGAAGCTTTCTTT. This gives the protein CASSAGQGLEAFF.

The chain carries TRBV28 and TRBJ2-3; the D is unclear. The CDR3 has 13 amino acids. V dropped 3 bases and J dropped 0 bases, with 4 bases sitting between them. The germline V gene has CDR1 MDHEN and CDR2 SYDVKM. The CDR3 region is CASSLRSTDTQYF. Here the CDR3 DNA reads TGTGCCAGCAGTTTGAGGAGCACAGATACGCAGTATTTT. Using reference TRBV28 and TRBJ2-3 for the parts outside the CDR3, the full variable domain is DVKVTQSSRYLVKRTGEKVFLECVQDMDHENMFWYRQDPGLGLRLIYFSYDVKMKEKGDIPEGYSVSREKKERFSLILESASTNQTSMYLCASSLRSTDTQYFGPGTRLTVL.

J is TRBJ1-5 and V is TRBV20-1; no definite D call. V lost 0 bases and J lost 0, with 9 bases in between. The CDR3 covers 15 residues. Germline assignment: CDR1 DFQATT and CDR2 SNEGSKA (reference sequence). CDR3 sequence: CSARDFSDSNQPQHF. Written as DNA, the CDR3 is TGCAGTGCTAGAGATTTCAGCGATAGCAATCAGCCCCAGCATTTT.

This rearrangement joins TRBV13 to TRBJ2-5; 10 positions match TRBD1. V trimming: 6 bases; J trimming: 3 bases; junction bases outside the gene matches: 7. CDR1 and CDR2 (germline): PRHDT, FYEKMQ (reference sequence). This CDR3 spans 15 amino acids. CDR3 bases: TGTGCCAGCAGTCCTCTCGGGACAGGGGAAGAGACCCAGTACTTC. As protein: CASSPLGTGEETQYF.

This chain joins TRBV29-1 and TRBJ1-5, with a weak D call TRBD1 (5 bases). V lost 4 bases to trimming and J lost 0 bases, with 16 bases between them. CDR1 is SQVTM and CDR2 is ANQGSEA in the germline V gene. The CDR3 is 16 amino acids. The CDR3 nucleotides are TGCAGCGTTGCATTGGGGGGACTTGATAGCAATCAGCCCCAGCATTTT. It translates to CSVALGGLDSNQPQHF.

The V call is TRBV2, the J call TRBJ1-2; D perhaps matches TRBD1 (6 bases). V lost 8 bases and J 4 bases, leaving 11 bases between the germline ends. This CDR3 region has 12 residues. Germline assignment: CDR1 SNHLY and CDR2 FYNNEI. The CDR3 DNA sequence: TGTGCCAGCCCAACAGGGTCCTATGGCTACACCTTC. Its protein product is CASPTGSYGYTF.

This clonotype was picked up a small number of times. The rearrangement joins TRBV30 to TRBJ2-7; unclear D gene. Trimming removed 3 bases at V and 0 bases at J, with 0 bases between. Germline CDR1 reads GTSNPN; CDR2 reads SVGIG (reference sequence). The length of the CDR3 is 10 residues. The chain's CDR3 is CAWSSYEQYF. For the CDR3, the DNA is TGTGCCTGGAGCTCCTACGAGCAGTACTTC. Drawing the rest from reference TRBV30 and TRBJ2-7, the complete variable domain is SQTIHQWPATLVQPVGSPLSLECTVEGTSNPNLYWYRQAAGRGLQLLFYSVGIGQISSEVPQNLSASRPQDRQFILSSKKLLLSDSGFYLCAWSSYEQYFGPGTRLTVT.

The chain links TRBV12-5 to TRBJ1-1; weak D call: TRBD1 (5 bases). V lost 8 bases and J lost 2, with 12 bases in between. Per the germline V gene, CDR1 is LGHNT and CDR2 is FRNRAP. This CDR3 has 13 residues. The CDR3 DNA reads TGTGCTAGTAGACGGGGGACCAACACTGAAGCTTTCTTT. This codes for CASRRGTNTEAFF. Full variable domain (outside the CDR3, taken from reference TRBV12-5 and TRBJ1-1): DARVTQTPRHKVTEMGQEVTMRCQPILGHNTVFWYRQTMMQGLELLAYFRNRAPLDDSGMPKDRFSAEMPDATLATLKIQPSEPRDSAVYFCASRRGTNTEAFFGQGTRLTVV.

Concerning this clonotype: The junction shows a germline mismatch at one end, possibly a read error. The chain recombines TRBV4-2 with TRBJ2-2; D gene uncertain. CDR3 length: 15 amino acids. Germline values: CDR1 LGHNA, CDR2 YNFKEQ. The CDR3 is CASSEETGRTGELFF. CDR3 sequence (DNA): TGTGCCAGCAGCGAAGAGACTGGGCGGACCGGGGAGCTGTTTTTT.

The chain has TRBV12-5 and TRBJ1-1, with D uncertain. This CDR3 has 13 amino acids. Trimming cost V 5 bases and J 1 base, with 8 bases left between them. Germline loops: CDR1 LGHNT, CDR2 FRNRAP. The CDR3 loop reads CASGPGGNTEAFF. As DNA, the CDR3 is TGTGCTAGTGGTCCCGGAGGGAACACTGAAGCTTTCTTT.

V gene TRBV6-5 combines with J gene TRBJ2-7; maybe TRBD2 (6 bases). Trimming removed 0 bases at V and 6 bases at J, with 9 bases between. The CDR3 is 13 residues long. Germline V gene lookup returns CDR1 MNHEY and CDR2 SVGAGI. The CDR3 DNA follows: TGTGCCAGCAGTTACTCGCAGGGAGGCGAGCAGTACGTC. Encoded protein: CASSYSQGGEQYV.

V gene TRBV5-1 combines with J gene TRBJ2-3, with D unresolved. This CDR3 is 17 amino acids long. Germline CDR1 and CDR2: SGHRS and YFSETQ. V was shortened by 5 bases and J by 4 bases, with 23 bases between the two germline ends. Here the CDR3 reads CASRYNLGKSISDTQYF. CDR3 sequence (DNA): TGCGCCAGCAGATACAACCTGGGTAAAAGTATTTCAGATACGCAGTATTTT.

This clonotype was seen a few times. The J gene is TRBJ2-1, the V gene TRBV5-1; TRBD1 is a possible D gene (6 bases). Germline V gene data show CDR1 as SGHRS and CDR2 as YFSETQ. Trimming shortened V by 7 bases and J by 2 bases, and 13 bases separated the two germline ends. CDR3 length: 14 amino acids. The CDR3 DNA follows: TGCGCCAGCCTGCAGGGGCCCACCTACAATGAGCAGTTCTTC. Protein sequence: CASLQGPTYNEQFF.

The rearrangement joins TRBV3-1 to TRBJ2-5; D is possibly TRBD1 or TRBD2 (5 bases each). The V end lost 4 bases, the J end lost 5 bases, and 17 bases lay between the germline ends. CDR1 LGHDT and CDR2 YNNKEL come from the germline V gene (reference sequence). The CDR3 runs 15 residues. The CDR3 region is CASSPLGVWYETQYF. CDR3 sequence (DNA): TGTGCCAGCAGCCCTCTGGGGGTTTGGTACGAGACCCAGTACTTC.

V and J are TRBV6-1 and TRBJ2-3, with a possible D match to TRBD1 (7 bases). Between the trimmed V and J ends, which lost 1 base and 2 bases, there was a span of 13 bases. CDR3 length: 16 residues. Germline CDR1 is MNHNS and CDR2 is SASEGT. CDR3 in amino acids: CASSEGRGPLTDTQYF. For the CDR3, the DNA is TGTGCCAGCAGTGAAGGGAGGGGGCCCCTCACAGATACGCAGTATTTT.